This TCR beta chain was retrieved from a study of vaccination effects on CD4 cells after COVID-19 (dated by TCRdb to about 2022). At the level of the whole study: The ViraFEST assay stimulated PBMC with viral peptide pools and then used TCR sequencing to identify antigen-specific CD4+ T cell clonotypes by expansion. Participants received two doses of either the BNT162b2 or the mRNA-1273 mRNA SARS-CoV-2 vaccine. In a couple of convalescent patients, pre-vaccine samples were collected 16 days and one week ahead of the first dose, 142 and 148 days after COVID-19 diagnosis. Some 2 million PBMC per well were cultured with 10 ug/ml peptides in IMDM containing about 5% human AB serum, around 10 IU/ml IL-2 and gentamicin. SARS-CoV-2 spike-specific CD4+ TCR repertoires from before and after mRNA vaccination were compared in COVID-19 convalescent patients and in infection-naive vaccine recipients. Altogether, around eleven COVID-19 convalescent patients and several SARS-CoV-2-naive healthy vaccine recipients made up the full study. The Oncomine TCR Beta short-read assay on an Illumina iSeq 100 was used to sequence cultures from other donors in the study. The investigation overall reported the following: The study was limited by a small number of convalescent patients, and early post-infection timepoints were lacking. Marked clonal contraction was observed in both infection-induced and vaccine-induced clones at late post-vaccination timepoints, consistent with waning T cell responses. In convalescent patients, the post-vaccine spike-reactive repertoire was composed mainly of new vaccine-induced clones that were largely distinct from infection-induced clones.

Receptor libraries were prepared by the immunoSEQ multiplex PCR assay. DNA from the cultured and isolated CD4+ T cells underwent TCR beta CDR3 sequencing. The original methods were these. Non-productive TCR sequences were removed, reads were trimmed to the CDR3 region, and CDR3s of at least 7 amino acids were retained. Antigen-specific clonotypes were identified with the MANAFEST web app by comparing expansion in peptide wells against reference cultures. Positive clones required FDR<0.05 expansion versus reference and all other wells, odds ratio above 5, and frequency above 0.1% in two replicate wells. A clonotype was called cross-reactive if it was significantly expanded both in SARS-CoV-2 spike wells and in at least one common cold coronavirus spike condition. Using the stringdist R package, CDR3 similarity was measured by Levenshtein distance, and unrooted trees were constructed with ape in R 3.6.1. The table was pulled from immuneACCESS by TCRdb, which kept in-frame rearrangements only. Such tables lose some clones; where checked, under half of the loss comes from unresolved V genes, and the rest has no known cause. V and J calls and clone size are given by that table; D and trimming were obtained from the DNA. The sample contains more than 45,000 clones, roughly three quarters of them found a single time. Of the sample, about 12% falls within the top ten clones.

With respect to this clone: The target of this receptor is not known. Base qualities are missing; no much larger clone stands one base away.

After less than eleven days of culture, CD4+ T cells were isolated with the EasySep CD4+ T cell isolation kit. Convalescent patients had PCR-confirmed SARS-CoV-2 infection between March and December 2020, before Alpha, Beta and Delta variants emerged in the United States. On days 3 and 7, half of the culture medium was replaced with fresh IL-2-containing medium. Unless noted otherwise, every peptide stimulation condition was cultured in triplicate wells. Using Ficoll-Paque Plus gradient centrifugation, PBMC were separated from whole blood and then either used fresh or cryopreserved at -140C. The QIAamp micro DNA kit was used to extract genomic DNA from the cultured CD4+ T cells. The cysteine opens and the phenylalanine closes a CDR3 of 15 amino acids. Just the 45-base CDR3 DNA is kept, in frame starting at base 1. The V end loses 4 bases and the J end loses 1 base, and a stretch of 11 bases separates them. CDR1 and CDR2, per the germline V gene, are SGHTA and FQGNSA.

Here the sequenced sample was CD4+ T cells from PBMCs cultured without peptide, taken before COVID-19 vaccination. The clonotype was recovered from a human donor who had a prior SARS-CoV-2 infection. The sequence links TRBV7-2 to TRBJ1-3; the D gene is perhaps TRBD1, from 6 matching bases. The sequenced DNA is TGTGCCAGCAGCTACTCCGGACAGTCTGGAAACACCATATATTTT. Its amino acids are CASSYSGQSGNTIYF.